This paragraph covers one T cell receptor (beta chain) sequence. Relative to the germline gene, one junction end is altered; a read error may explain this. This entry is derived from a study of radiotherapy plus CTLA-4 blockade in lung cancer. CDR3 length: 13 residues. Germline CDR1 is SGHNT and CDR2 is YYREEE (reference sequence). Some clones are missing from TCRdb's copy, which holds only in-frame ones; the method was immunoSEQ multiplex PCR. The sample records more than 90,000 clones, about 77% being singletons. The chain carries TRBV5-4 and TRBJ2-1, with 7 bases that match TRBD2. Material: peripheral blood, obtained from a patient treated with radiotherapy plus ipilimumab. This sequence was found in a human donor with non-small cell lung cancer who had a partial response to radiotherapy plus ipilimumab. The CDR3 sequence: CASSGGTGGEQLF. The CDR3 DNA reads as TGTGCCAGCAGCGGGGGGACGGGGGGTGAGCAGCTCTTC. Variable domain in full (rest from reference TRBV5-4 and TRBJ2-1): ETGVTQSPTHLIKTRGQQVTLRCSSQSGHNTVSWYQQALGQGPQFIFQYYREEENGRGNFPPRFSGLQFPNYSSELNVNALELDDSALYLCASSGGTGGEQLFGPGTRLTVL.